What follows are 28 T cell receptor beta chains derived from one specimen sequenced in a study of shared clonotypes between healthy human individuals. Libraries were prepared by immunoSEQ multiplex PCR; TCRdb keeps only in-frame clonotypes and omits some of them. Of about 680,000 clones in the sample, about two thirds were seen once. Source material: memory CD4+ T cells sorted from blood. Subset meaning: CD45RA-negative fraction. The receptors here all came from a woman in her thirties in good health.

This clone appeared a few times. This sample includes further DNA sequences coding for the same CDR3. The rearrangement links TRBV29-1 to TRBJ2-7; TRBD2 matches at 13 bases. V lost 6 bases and J lost 4; bases outside the gene matches: 3. The CDR3 contains 13 residues. CDR1 is SQVTM and CDR2 is ANQGSEA in the germline V gene. Here the CDR3 DNA reads TGCAGCGTCCGGACTAGCGGGAGTTACGAGCAGTACTTC. Amino acids: CSVRTSGSYEQYF.

The CDR3 coding sequence is TGCAGCGCCAACGAACACGACAGGGGCGGCTACACCTTC. Encoded protein: CSANEHDRGGYTF. The genes are TRBV29-1 and TRBJ1-2, with 8 bases fitting TRBD1. V shed 7 bases, J shed 8 bases, and the junction held 12 bases outside the gene matches. This CDR3 has 13 amino acids. Germline CDR1 is SQVTM and CDR2 is ANQGSEA. The full variable domain, its missing parts supplied by reference TRBV29-1 and TRBJ1-2, is SAVISQKPSRDICQRGTSLTIQCQVDSQVTMMFWYRQQPGQSLTLIATANQGSEATYESGFVIDKFPISRPNLTFSTLTVSNMSPEDSSIYLCSANEHDRGGYTFGSGTRLTVV.

Comment on this clone: At the DNA level, this CDR3 is encoded by other sequences in the same sample as well. The chain joins TRBV29-1 to TRBJ1-1, with D tentatively TRBD1 (6 bases). The V and J ends lost 4 bases and 6 bases respectively, with 9 bases between them. Germline CDR1 reads SQVTM; CDR2 reads ANQGSEA. This CDR3 comprises 11 residues. The CDR3 reads CSVVGGAEAFF. The CDR3 nucleotides are TGCAGCGTTGTAGGGGGGGCTGAAGCTTTCTTT.

Note on this clone: Distinct nucleotide sequences in the sample also encode this CDR3. The gene calls are TRBV5-1 and TRBJ2-1; no reliable D call. The CDR3 totals 15 residues. CDR1 is SGHRS, CDR2 YFSETQ, per germline. V was trimmed by 4 bases and J by 0 bases, leaving 11 bases between them. DNA of the CDR3: TGCGCCAGCAGCCTAAGCAGTAGCTCCTACAATGAGCAGTTCTTC. Translated, it gives CASSLSSSSYNEQFF. The full variable domain, with the rest looked up from reference TRBV5-1 and TRBJ2-1, is KAGVTQTPRYLIKTRGQQVTLSCSPISGHRSVSWYQQTPGQGLQFLFEYFSETQRNKGNFPGRFSGRQFSNSRSEMNVSTLELGDSALYLCASSLSSSSYNEQFFGPGTRLTVL.

The chain is built from TRBV28 and TRBJ2-2; the match to TRBD1 covers 8 bases. Germline values: CDR1 MDHEN, CDR2 SYDVKM. The ends lost 10 bases at V and 4 bases at J; junction bases unmatched: 8. CDR3 size: 14 residues. CDR3 region: CATLRGLGTGELFF. In DNA form, the CDR3 reads TGTGCCACCCTCAGGGGGCTTGGCACCGGGGAGCTGTTTTTT.

This CDR3 is CASSLTAGRETQYF. DNA for the CDR3: TGCGCCAGCAGCCTAACAGCGGGACGAGAGACCCAGTACTTC. The chain carries TRBV5-1 and TRBJ2-5; 7 bases map to TRBD2. Germline V CDR1 and CDR2: SGHRS, YFSETQ. The CDR3 extends over 14 amino acids. The J segment lost 4 bases and the V segment lost 4 bases, leaving 7 bases of the junction unmatched.

The chain joins TRBV7-9 to TRBJ1-2; tentatively, D is TRBD1 (6 bases). The germline gives CDR1 SEHNR, CDR2 FQNEAQ (reference sequence). CDR3 length: 13 residues. V dropped 3 bases and J dropped 4 bases, with 9 bases sitting between them. CDR3 protein: CASSFGQIYGYTF. CDR3 DNA sequence: TGTGCCAGCAGCTTCGGACAGATCTATGGCTACACCTTC.

With regard to this clone: Other DNA sequences within the sample encode an identical CDR3. V is TRBV5-1 and J is TRBJ1-3; no clear D gene. This CDR3 has 13 residues. Germline V CDR1 and CDR2: SGHRS, YFSETQ. The ends were cut back, 0 bases at V and 2 bases at J, with 3 bases in the middle. CDR3 nucleotides: TGCGCCAGCAGCTTGGGGCCTGGAAACACCATATATTTT. Translation gives CASSLGPGNTIYF.

The chain employs TRBV29-1 and TRBJ2-5; the D is unclear. Germline V lookup: CDR1 SQVTM, CDR2 ANQGSEA. CDR3 length equals 12 residues. V gave up 7 bases and J gave up 4 bases, with 13 bases separating them. The CDR3 protein is CSGAEVGETQYF. The CDR3 coding sequence is TGCAGCGGTGCTGAGGTCGGAGAGACCCAGTACTTC.

The chain recombines TRBV7-9 with TRBJ1-2, with D perhaps matching TRBD1 (6 bases). The germline V gene encodes CDR1 SEHNR and CDR2 FQNEAQ (reference sequence). This CDR3 has 15 residues. Trimming took 0 bases from V and 2 from J, leaving 10 bases between them. The CDR3 nucleotides are TGTGCCAGCAGCTTAGCGGACAGTGAGAACTATGGCTACACCTTC. Translating gives CASSLADSENYGYTF. Full variable domain (rest looked up from reference TRBV7-9 and TRBJ1-2): DTGVSQNPRHKITKRGQNVTFRCDPISEHNRLYWYRQTLGQGPEFLTYFQNEAQLEKSRLLSDRFSAERPKGSFSTLEIQRTEQGDSAMYLCASSLADSENYGYTFGSGTRLTVV.

The rearrangement uses TRBV4-1 and TRBJ2-2; D unclear. The V and J ends lost 1 base and 6 bases respectively, with 6 bases between them. The CDR3 totals 13 residues. CDR1 and CDR2 from the germline V gene are MGHRA and YSYEKL. CDR3: CASSQVNAGELFF. CDR3 in DNA: TGCGCCAGCAGCCAAGTCAACGCCGGGGAGCTGTTTTTT.

The rearrangement joins TRBV28 to TRBJ1-5, with D perhaps matching TRBD1 (5 bases). Trimming pared 0 bases from V and 6 bases from J, leaving 12 bases between. The CDR3 length is 15 residues. Per germline, CDR1 MDHEN and CDR2 SYDVKM. This CDR3 is CASSLWAGIIQPQHF. Written as DNA, the CDR3 is TGTGCCAGCAGTTTATGGGCAGGGATAATTCAGCCCCAGCATTTT.

The chain joins TRBV10-3 to TRBJ1-1; D perhaps matches TRBD1 (5 bases). The CDR3 extends over 16 amino acids. The V end was cut by 0 bases, the J end by 5 bases, with 16 bases between. Germline values: CDR1 ENHRY, CDR2 SYGVKD. DNA of the CDR3: TGTGCCATCAGTGAGTCGGGCGGTCAGGGAGGGACTGAAGCTTTCTTT. This gives the protein CAISESGGQGGTEAFF.

The rearrangement links TRBV19 to TRBJ1-2, with D possibly TRBD1 on 5 matching bases. Germline CDR1 and CDR2: LNHDA and SQIVND (reference sequence). V lost 10 bases, J lost 7 bases, and 19 bases lay in between. This CDR3 comprises 13 residues. The chain's CDR3 is CATHPRGLAGYTF. In nucleotides, the CDR3 is TGTGCCACCCATCCCCGGGGGTTGGCTGGCTACACCTTC. The whole variable domain, filled in from reference TRBV19 and TRBJ1-2, reads DGGITQSPKYLFRKEGQNVTLSCEQNLNHDAMYWYRQDPGQGLRLIYYSQIVNDFQKGDIAEGYSVSREKKESFPLTVTSAQKNPTAFYLCATHPRGLAGYTFGSGTRLTVV.

The chain combines TRBV2 with TRBJ2-3; no reliable D call. CDR3 length: 15 residues. The V end was cut by 4 bases, the J end by 3 bases, with 14 bases between. Germline lookup yields CDR1 SNHLY and CDR2 FYNNEI. The CDR3 sequence is CASSGHPLVTDTQYF. The DNA of the CDR3 is TGTGCCAGCAGTGGACATCCTCTGGTAACAGATACGCAGTATTTT.

The chain has TRBV20-1 and TRBJ2-1; D unclear. The CDR3 covers 11 residues. Germline V lookup: CDR1 DFQATT, CDR2 SNEGSKA (reference sequence). The germline V and J ends were trimmed by 6 bases and 7 bases, with 10 bases remaining between them. CDR3 residues: CSAPVINEQFF. The CDR3 DNA is TGCAGTGCCCCAGTCATAAATGAGCAGTTCTTC.

This clone was seen a few times. This rearrangement joins TRBV5-4 to TRBJ2-5; 7 nucleotides align to TRBD1. The V gene's germline CDR1 is SGHNT and CDR2 YYREEE (reference sequence). CDR3 size: 15 residues. After removal of 2 bases from V and 5 bases from J, the junction contained 9 bases not matched to a gene. The CDR3 DNA is TGTGCCAGCAGCTTAGGGACAGCTATACATGAGACCCAGTACTTC. Translating gives CASSLGTAIHETQYF.

The chain links TRBV28 to TRBJ2-1; TRBD2 agrees at 7 bases. V was pared by 7 bases and J by 10 bases, with 16 bases of the junction left unmatched. CDR1 is MDHEN, CDR2 SYDVKM, per germline. This CDR3 contains 15 residues. The CDR3 is CASTPSGIALREQFF. Here the CDR3 DNA reads TGTGCCAGCACTCCTAGCGGCATCGCTTTAAGGGAGCAGTTCTTC.

The chain is built from TRBV2 and TRBJ2-1; no definite D call. In germline, CDR1 is SNHLY, CDR2 FYNNEI. The CDR3 sequence is 15 residues long. V lost 4 bases to trimming and J lost 4 bases, with 14 bases between them. The CDR3 DNA reads TGTGCCAGCAGTGTTAATAGCTTAGGTTACAATGAGCAGTTCTTC. This codes for CASSVNSLGYNEQFF.

V and J are TRBV5-4 and TRBJ2-3, with 12 bases aligning to TRBD2. This CDR3 comprises 15 residues. Germline lookup yields CDR1 SGHNT and CDR2 YYREEE (reference sequence). The trim removed 4 bases at V and 7 bases at J, leaving 7 bases unmatched. The DNA of the CDR3 is TGTGCCAGCAGCGCGACTAGCGGGAGTGAGAATACGCAGTATTTT. It is translated as CASSATSGSENTQYF.

The rearrangement uses TRBV9 and TRBJ2-1; 10 positions match TRBD1. This CDR3 is 13 amino acids long. Looked up from germline, CDR1 is SGDLS and CDR2 is YYNGEE. V dropped 3 bases and J dropped 9; count of bases not matched to a gene: 3. The CDR3 reads CASSGQGAIEQFF. The CDR3 DNA sequence: TGTGCCAGCAGCGGACAGGGGGCTATTGAGCAGTTCTTC.

This sequence joins TRBV27 and TRBJ1-1, with D possibly matching TRBD1 (6 bases). Germline V lookup: CDR1 MNHEY, CDR2 SMNVEV (reference sequence). The V gene lost 9 bases and the J gene lost 6 bases, with 20 bases spanning the gap. This CDR3 has 14 amino acids. CDR3 nucleotide sequence: TGTGCCAGTAAAAACTCCCAGGGGAGGGCTGAAGCTTTCTTT. Translation: CASKNSQGRAEAFF.

Points on this clone: Different DNA sequences within this sample yield the same CDR3. V usage is TRBV5-1 and J usage is TRBJ2-3; TRBD2 matches at 11 bases. V was pared by 0 bases and J by 3 bases, with 3 bases of the junction left unmatched. The CDR3 sequence is 16 residues long. In germline, CDR1 is SGHRS, CDR2 YFSETQ. Here the CDR3 DNA reads TGCGCCAGCAGCTTGGGTAGCGGGAGGGCGACAGATACGCAGTATTTT. This translates into CASSLGSGRATDTQYF.

The rearrangement links TRBV19 to TRBJ2-7, with TRBD1 matching 9 bases. This CDR3 has 15 amino acids. Per germline, CDR1 LNHDA and CDR2 SQIVND (reference sequence). With V trimmed by 6 bases and J by 4 bases, 10 bases remained unmatched. The CDR3 loop reads CASRLRGQGLYEQYF. CDR3 coding DNA: TGTGCCAGTAGGCTGCGGGGACAGGGTTTGTACGAGCAGTACTTC. The entire variable domain, with the rest obtained from reference TRBV19 and TRBJ2-7, is as follows: DGGITQSPKYLFRKEGQNVTLSCEQNLNHDAMYWYRQDPGQGLRLIYYSQIVNDFQKGDIAEGYSVSREKKESFPLTVTSAQKNPTAFYLCASRLRGQGLYEQYFGPGTRLTVT.

The table lists this clone with a few counts. This sequence joins TRBV19 and TRBJ2-1, with 7 nucleotides matching TRBD2. The CDR3 loop spans 14 amino acids. The V gene end was trimmed by 4 bases and the J gene end by 9 bases; junction bases not matched to a gene: 9. Per the germline V gene, CDR1 is LNHDA and CDR2 is SQIVND (reference sequence). CDR3 protein: CASSTGGTASEQFF. The CDR3 bases are TGTGCCAGTAGTACGGGAGGCACGGCCTCTGAGCAGTTCTTC.

The V and J genes are TRBV7-2 and TRBJ2-7; D gene unclear. Germline V lookup: CDR1 SGHTA, CDR2 FQGNSA. The V end was cut by 5 bases, the J end by 4 bases, with 18 bases between. CDR3 length: 15 residues. The chain's CDR3 is CASSADALPLYEQYF. The DNA of the CDR3 is TGTGCCAGCAGCGCCGACGCCCTTCCCCTATACGAGCAGTACTTC.

There are many counts of this clone. The rearrangement links TRBV27 to TRBJ2-2; 8 nucleotides align to TRBD2. Germline V gives CDR1 MNHEY, CDR2 SMNVEV (reference sequence). With 2 bases clipped from V and 7 bases from J, the junction kept 12 bases outside the gene matches. The CDR3 spans 17 residues. The CDR3 DNA reads TGTGCCAGCAGTTTACCCCCCCCGGGACTAGAGGTCGGGGAGCTGTTTTTT. It is translated as CASSLPPPGLEVGELFF.

This clone was detected only a few times. This rearrangement joins TRBV4-2 to TRBJ2-1, with a tentative D call TRBD2 (6 bases). Germline V gives CDR1 LGHNA, CDR2 YNFKEQ. Deletions cut 0 bases from V and 4 bases from J, with 10 bases between. The CDR3 is 15 amino acids. The CDR3 here is CASSQDSGGYNEQFF. The DNA of the CDR3 is TGTGCCAGCAGCCAAGATAGCGGCGGGTACAATGAGCAGTTCTTC.